This is a list of T cell receptor beta chains from one sample in a study of CD8 T cells in ankylosing spondylitis. Via MiXCR, TCRdb re-called the 5' RACE reads, giving one row per CDR3 protein. The sample has 250,000 to 300,000 distinct CDR3 sequences; 15% to 20% are singletons. Sequences were obtained from blood, either unsorted or a sorted T cell fraction (not recorded which). Receptors originate from a male donor with ankylosing spondylitis or in good health (not recorded which). The CDR3 runs from the conserved cysteine through the conserved F or W. D genes are given only for firm matches. Only part of the rows carry a size: once, few, many, or a class if the clone is expanded.

d_call,j_call,clone_size,v_call,cdr3_aa,cdr3_nt
TRBD2,TRBJ2-3,-,TRBV6-1,CASSEPRGGSPGTDTQYF,TGTGCCAGCAGTGAACCCCGGGGCGGGAGTCCCGGCACAGATACGCAGTATTTT
-,TRBJ2-4,few,TRBV11-2,CASSLSLRNIQYF,TGTGCCAGCAGCTTATCCCTACGAAACATTCAGTACTTC
TRBD1,TRBJ2-5,-,TRBV5-6,CASSQYDRGQETQYF,TGTGCCAGCAGCCAGTATGACAGGGGCCAAGAGACCCAGTACTTC
-,TRBJ2-2,few,TRBV5-1,CASTSGQGGTGELFF,TGCGCCAGCACCTCCGGACAGGGAGGGACCGGGGAGCTGTTTTTT
-,TRBJ1-5,-,TRBV20-1,CSARDLIQPNQPQHF,TGCAGTGCTAGAGATCTCATACAGCCTAATCAGCCCCAGCATTTT
TRBD2,TRBJ2-3,few,TRBV20-1,CSAPPGLAGEDTQYF,TGCAGTGCTCCACCGGGACTAGCGGGAGAAGATACGCAGTATTTT
-,TRBJ1-2,-,TRBV20-1,CSPLNVARDQNYGYTF,TGCAGTCCCCTTAACGTCGCCAGGGACCAGAACTATGGCTACACCTTC
-,TRBJ1-2,few,TRBV6-1,CASSEAGRYTF,TGTGCCAGCAGTGAAGCAGGAAGGTACACCTTC
-,TRBJ1-6,-,TRBV27,CASSSRTDSPLHF,TGTGCCAGCAGTTCAAGGACCGATTCACCCCTCCACTTT
-,TRBJ2-2,-,TRBV11-2,CASSLDPGELFF,TGTGCCAGCAGCTTAGACCCCGGGGAGCTGTTTTTT
TRBD1,TRBJ2-5,-,TRBV12-5,CASGLAFGQGLSQETQYF,TGTGCTAGTGGTTTGGCCTTCGGACAGGGTCTATCGCAAGAGACCCAGTACTTC
-,TRBJ2-5,few,TRBV18,CASSPVRQETQYF,TGTGCCAGCTCACCGGTCAGACAAGAGACCCAGTACTTC
-,TRBJ2-3,-,TRBV12-3/TRBV12-4,CASSLEGSRTDTQYF,TGTGCCAGCAGTTTAGAGGGTTCTCGCACAGATACGCAGTATTTT
TRBD2,TRBJ2-2,many,TRBV20-1,CSASGKRGNTGELFF,TGCAGTGCTAGCGGCAAGCGGGGGAACACCGGGGAGCTGTTTTTT